The source of this TCR beta chain is a study of blood T cell repertoires in COVID-19. Study details: Donors in the United States, Italy and Spain gave samples during acute or convalescent COVID-19. PBMCs, B-cell-depleted T cells, or T cells provided the cDNA or gDNA that made up the material.

This clone was seen only a few times. The same CDR3 is also encoded by other DNA sequences in this sample. The table came from immunoSEQ multiplex PCR; TCRdb's copy has only in-frame clones and leaves some out. The table records more than 95,000 clones, around four fifths of them present only once. The receptor was derived from an elderly man with active or convalescent COVID-19. Input material: peripheral blood.

CDR3 coding DNA: TGTGCCAGCAGCGTAGCGGGGGGCACGAACACCGGGGAGCTGTTTTTT. Its protein is CASSVAGGTNTGELFF. The chain uses TRBV9 and TRBJ2-2; D may be TRBD2 (7 bases). Trimming removed 0 bases from V and 0 bases from J, with 9 bases in between. The CDR3 loop spans 16 amino acids. Germline CDR1 reads SGDLS; CDR2 reads YYNGEE.